This T cell receptor beta chain was recorded in a study of T-cell memory formation after mild COVID-19. TCRdb reprocessed the 5' RACE reads via MiXCR and lists one record per CDR3 protein. This sample has roughly 560,000 distinct CDR3 sequences; around 21% occur once, and the top ten carry around an eighth. V shed 6 bases, J shed 4 bases, and the junction held 1 base outside the gene matches. The CDR3 totals 14 residues. Sequenced: PBMCs or a T cell subset sorted from them (not recorded which). The chain employs TRBV12-3 or TRBV12-4 and TRBJ2-3; 13 bases line up with TRBD2. This TCR was recovered from an adult woman who had mild COVID-19 (a few samples of this study predate the infection). Cell type and time point are not known. Here the CDR3 reads CASRLAGGPDTQYF. CDR3 bases: TGTGCCAGCAGACTAGCGGGGGGGCCAGATACGCAGTATTTT.